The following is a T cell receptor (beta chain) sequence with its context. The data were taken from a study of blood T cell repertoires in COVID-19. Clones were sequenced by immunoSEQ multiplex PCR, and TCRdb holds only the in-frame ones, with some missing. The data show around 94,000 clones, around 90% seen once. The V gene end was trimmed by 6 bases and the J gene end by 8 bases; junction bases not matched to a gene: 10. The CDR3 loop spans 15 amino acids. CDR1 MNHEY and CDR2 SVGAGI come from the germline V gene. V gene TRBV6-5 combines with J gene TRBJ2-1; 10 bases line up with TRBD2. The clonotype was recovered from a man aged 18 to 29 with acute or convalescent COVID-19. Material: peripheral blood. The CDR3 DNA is TGTGCCAGCAGGGGAGCGGGAGGGCTGAGCGATGAGCAGTTCTTC. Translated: CASRGAGGLSDEQFF.